Shown below are 17 T cell receptor beta chains from a single sample sequenced in a study of blood T cell repertoires in COVID-19. Data came from immunoSEQ multiplex PCR; TCRdb stores just in-frame clones and leaves some out. The sample holds 300,000 to 400,000 clones, approximately 90% seen once. The sequencing input was PBMCs or T cells enriched from blood (not recorded which). These receptors originate from a woman aged 30 to 39 who had been exposed to COVID-19.

V usage is TRBV24-1 and J usage is TRBJ1-2; 10 bases map to TRBD1. CDR1 and CDR2 (germline): KGHDR, SFDVKD. The CDR3 is 16 residues long. V shed 3 bases, J shed 1 base, and the junction held 4 bases outside the gene matches. In nucleotides, the CDR3 is TGTGCCACCAGTGATCCCGGGACAGGGGATAACTATGGCTACACCTTC. Its protein product is CATSDPGTGDNYGYTF.

The chain uses TRBV10-3 and TRBJ2-5; D gene unclear. With 6 bases removed from V and 1 base from J, the gap between germline ends came to 9 bases. Germline CDR1 ENHRY, CDR2 SYGVKD. This CDR3 spans 13 amino acids. This chain's CDR3 is CAIRVPGQETQYF. The DNA of the CDR3 is TGTGCCATCAGGGTACCAGGCCAAGAGACCCAGTACTTC.

The chain recombines TRBV11-2 with TRBJ2-7; D is possibly TRBD1 (6 bases). The CDR3 runs to 13 residues. Germline V lookup: CDR1 SGHAT, CDR2 FQNNGV. The V gene lost 0 bases and the J gene lost 3 bases, with 6 bases spanning the gap. This chain's CDR3 is CASSLETGYEQYF. The DNA of the CDR3 is TGTGCCAGCAGCTTAGAGACAGGCTACGAGCAGTACTTC.

The chain is built from TRBV7-8 and TRBJ2-3; D uncertain. Trimming stripped 5 bases from V and 6 bases from J, with 6 bases between. CDR1 SGHVS and CDR2 FQNEAQ come from the germline V gene. The CDR3 extends over 11 amino acids. CDR3 in amino acids: CASSPVDTQYF. The CDR3 coding sequence is TGTGCCAGCAGCCCCGTGGATACGCAGTATTTT. Together with reference TRBV7-8 and TRBJ2-3, the CDR3 gives the full variable domain: GAGVSQSPRYKVAKRGQDVALRCDPISGHVSLFWYQQALGQGPEFLTYFQNEAQLDKSGLPSDRFFAERPEGSVSTLKIQRTQQEDSAVYLCASSPVDTQYFGPGTRLTVL.

The V and J genes are TRBV5-4 and TRBJ1-2, with unresolved D. CDR1 is SGHNT and CDR2 is YYREEE in the germline V gene (reference sequence). Trimming took off 0 bases at V and 6 bases at J, with 3 bases between the two ends. The CDR3 sequence is 11 residues long. The CDR3 here is CASSLEHGYTF. The CDR3 nucleotides read TGTGCCAGCAGCTTGGAGCATGGCTACACCTTC.

The rearrangement links TRBV4-3 to TRBJ2-7; 11 bases fit TRBD2. In germline, CDR1 is LGHNA, CDR2 YSLEER. The CDR3 consists of 17 residues. With V trimmed by 0 bases and J by 3 bases, 7 bases remained unmatched. The DNA of the CDR3 is TGCGCCAGCAGCCAAGATCGCCCTAGCGGGGGGATCTACGAGCAGTACTTC. Translating it yields CASSQDRPSGGIYEQYF.

This clone was counted a single time. This chain links TRBV6-5 with TRBJ2-3; TRBD2 agrees at 15 bases. The CDR3 consists of 15 residues. The junction had 7 bases not matched to a gene; V was cut back by 11 bases and J by 4 bases. From germline, CDR1 is MNHEY and CDR2 SVGAGI. The CDR3 here is CAGTSGGLGADTQYF. Here the CDR3 DNA reads TGTGCCGGGACTAGCGGGGGGCTCGGCGCAGATACGCAGTATTTT.

V is TRBV5-4 and J is TRBJ1-2; 7 bases align to TRBD1. This CDR3 spans 14 amino acids. The J segment lost 2 bases and the V segment lost 4 bases, leaving 5 bases of the junction unmatched. CDR1 is SGHNT, CDR2 YYREEE, per germline (reference sequence). The CDR3 nucleotides read TGTGCCAGCAGCGTACAGGGGACCAACTATGGCTACACCTTC. This gives the protein CASSVQGTNYGYTF.

The V and J genes are TRBV18 and TRBJ1-5, with unresolved D. CDR3 length equals 13 residues. Between the trimmed V and J ends, which lost 3 bases and 5 bases, there was a span of 8 bases. Germline-derived CDR1 and CDR2 are KGHSH and LQKENI. The CDR3 DNA reads as TGTGCCAGCTCACCCGTCAGCGATCAGCCCCAGCATTTT. It is translated as CASSPVSDQPQHF.

The rearrangement joins TRBV11-3 to TRBJ2-3, with no clear D. The germline CDR1 and CDR2 sequences are SGHNT and YENEEA. CDR3 size: 16 residues. Trimming stripped 4 bases from V and 2 bases from J, with 16 bases between. CDR3 in DNA: TGTGCCAGCAGCTGGTTCGAGGTACGTCTCACAGATACGCAGTATTTT. It encodes CASSWFEVRLTDTQYF.

The chain combines TRBV6-5 with TRBJ2-2, with 7 positions matching TRBD2. CDR3 length equals 12 residues. V trimming: 7 bases; J trimming: 7 bases; junction bases outside the gene matches: 3. The germline CDR1 and CDR2 sequences are MNHEY and SVGAGI. The DNA for the CDR3 is TGTGCCAGCACGCAGCGGGGCGGGGAGCTGTTTTTT. Its protein is CASTQRGGELFF.

The chain recombines TRBV7-9 with TRBJ1-3; no definite D call. Trimming took off 1 base at V and 2 bases at J, with 9 bases between the two ends. Germline CDR1 SEHNR, CDR2 FQNEAQ (reference sequence). The CDR3 contains 15 residues. In nucleotides, the CDR3 is TGTGCCAGCAGCTTAGTAGTAACGCCTGGAAACACCATATATTTT. Amino acid sequence: CASSLVVTPGNTIYF.

The rearrangement joins TRBV29-1 to TRBJ2-1, with 13 bases fitting TRBD2. V was clipped by 1 base and J by 0 bases; unmatched bases: 12. This CDR3 is 20 amino acids long. Germline assignment: CDR1 SQVTM and CDR2 ANQGSEA. The CDR3 DNA is TGCAGCGTTGAAGCCCGACTAGCGGGGGGCCGGGGTAGCTCCTACAATGAGCAGTTCTTC. It translates to CSVEARLAGGRGSSYNEQFF.

The rearrangement uses TRBV21-1 and TRBJ1-1; the tabulated D call, TRBD1, remains unverified against the DNA. TRBV21-1 is a recognized pseudogene. This CDR3 has 15 residues. CDR3 residues: CASSLPGQAPKEAFF. CDR3 sequence (DNA): TGTGCCAGCAGCCTTCCCGGACAGGCCCCTAAAGAAGCTTTCTTT.

This chain links TRBV15 with TRBJ2-3, with a weak D call TRBD2 (6 bases). This CDR3 is 15 amino acids long. V was clipped by 0 bases and J by 5 bases, with 12 bases between them. Germline loops: CDR1 LNHNV, CDR2 YYDKDF (reference sequence). CDR3 protein: CATSRERLGGDTQYF. As DNA, the CDR3 is TGTGCCACCAGCAGAGAGAGGCTGGGAGGAGATACGCAGTATTTT.

This chain links TRBV7-9 with TRBJ1-2; 10 bases line up with TRBD1. The J segment lost 8 bases and the V segment lost 1 base, leaving 4 bases of the junction unmatched. CDR3 length: 14 amino acids. The germline CDR1 and CDR2 sequences are SEHNR and FQNEAQ (reference sequence). The CDR3 protein is CASSLGGTGEGYTF. In DNA, the CDR3 is TGTGCCAGCAGCTTAGGAGGGACAGGGGAGGGCTACACCTTC.

This chain uses TRBV4-3 with TRBJ2-4; 10 positions match TRBD1. Germline V CDR1 and CDR2: LGHNA, YSLEER. The CDR3 has 16 amino acids. V lost 3 bases, J lost 8 bases, and 10 bases stayed unmatched. The CDR3 loop is CASSHTWDRGRDIQYF. The CDR3 DNA follows: TGCGCCAGCAGCCACACTTGGGACAGGGGAAGGGACATTCAGTACTTC.